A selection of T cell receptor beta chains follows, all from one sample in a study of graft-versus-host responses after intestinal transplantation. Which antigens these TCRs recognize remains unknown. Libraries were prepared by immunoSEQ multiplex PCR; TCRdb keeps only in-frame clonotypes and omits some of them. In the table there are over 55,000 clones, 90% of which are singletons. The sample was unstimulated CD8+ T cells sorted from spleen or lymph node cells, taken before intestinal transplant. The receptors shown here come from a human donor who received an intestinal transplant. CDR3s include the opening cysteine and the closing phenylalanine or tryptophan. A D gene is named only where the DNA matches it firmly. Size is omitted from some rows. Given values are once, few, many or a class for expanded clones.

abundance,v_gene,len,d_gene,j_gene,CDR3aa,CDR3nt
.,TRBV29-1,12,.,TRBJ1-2,CSVVSGEGGYTF,TGCAGCGTTGTGTCCGGAGAGGGTGGCTACACCTTC
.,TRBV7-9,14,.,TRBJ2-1,CASSSSVSHNEQFF,TGTGCCAGCAGTTCTAGCGTCTCTCACAATGAGCAGTTCTTC
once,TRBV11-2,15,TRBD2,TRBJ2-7,CASSLAAGASYEQYF,TGTGCCAGCAGCTTAGCAGCGGGGGCCTCCTACGAGCAGTACTTC
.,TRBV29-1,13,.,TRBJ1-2,CSVEFGPTGGYTF,TGCAGCGTTGAATTTGGGCCCACGGGGGGCTACACCTTC
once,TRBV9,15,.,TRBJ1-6,CASSPSGGSNSPLHF,TGTGCCAGCAGCCCCTCCGGGGGATCGAATTCACCCCTCCACTTT
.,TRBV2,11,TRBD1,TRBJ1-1,CASRGDRVAFF,TGTGCCAGCAGGGGCGACAGGGTGGCTTTCTTT
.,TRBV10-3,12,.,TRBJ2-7,CAISQGNYEQYF,TGTGCCATCAGTCAGGGGAACTACGAGCAGTACTTC
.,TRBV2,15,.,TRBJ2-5,CASILTIFTGETQYF,TGTGCCAGCATTCTGACTATTTTTACGGGGGAGACCCAGTACTTC
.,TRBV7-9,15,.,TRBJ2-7,CASRGGSGPVYEQYF,TGTGCCAGCAGGGGAGGTTCGGGGCCGGTCTACGAGCAGTACTTC
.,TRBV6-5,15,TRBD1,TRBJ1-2,CASSFGRQGNYGYTF,TGTGCCAGCAGTTTTGGCCGACAGGGAAATTATGGCTACACCTTC
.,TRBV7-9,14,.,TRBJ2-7,CASSLAGGVYEQYF,TGTGCCAGCAGCTTAGCGGGCGGGGTCTACGAGCAGTACTTC
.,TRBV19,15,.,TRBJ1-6,CASTEGGVYNSPLHF,TGTGCCAGTACCGAAGGGGGGGTTTATAATTCACCCCTCCACTTT
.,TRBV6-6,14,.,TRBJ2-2,CASSRDKATGELFF,TGTGCCAGCAGTCGGGACAAAGCCACCGGGGAGCTGTTTTTT
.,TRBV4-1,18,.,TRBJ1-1,CASSLGPGHKLMNTEAFF,TGCGCCAGCAGCCTAGGACCGGGACACAAGCTGATGAACACTGAAGCTTTCTTT
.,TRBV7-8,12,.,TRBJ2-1,CASSPRLDEQFF,TGTGCCAGCAGCCCCCGACTAGATGAGCAGTTCTTC
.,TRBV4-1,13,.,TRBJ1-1,CASTQGGATEAFF,TGCGCCAGCACCCAAGGCGGGGCCACTGAAGCTTTCTTT
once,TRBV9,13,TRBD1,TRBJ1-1,CASSAGGGTEAFF,TGTGCCAGCTCCGCAGGGGGAGGCACTGAAGCTTTCTTT
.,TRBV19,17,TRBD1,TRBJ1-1,CASSITSDRGLETEAFF,TGTGCCAGTAGTATTACCTCGGACAGGGGGCTCGAAACTGAAGCTTTCTTT
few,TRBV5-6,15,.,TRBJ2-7,CASSLVAASTYEQYF,TGTGCCAGCAGCTTGGTAGCGGCCTCGACCTACGAGCAGTACTTC
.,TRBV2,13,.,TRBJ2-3,CARPDYGTDTQYF,TGTGCCAGGCCGGACTATGGCACAGATACGCAGTATTTT
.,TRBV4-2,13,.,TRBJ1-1,CASSQLGGQVAFF,TGTGCCAGCAGCCAATTAGGAGGGCAGGTGGCTTTCTTT